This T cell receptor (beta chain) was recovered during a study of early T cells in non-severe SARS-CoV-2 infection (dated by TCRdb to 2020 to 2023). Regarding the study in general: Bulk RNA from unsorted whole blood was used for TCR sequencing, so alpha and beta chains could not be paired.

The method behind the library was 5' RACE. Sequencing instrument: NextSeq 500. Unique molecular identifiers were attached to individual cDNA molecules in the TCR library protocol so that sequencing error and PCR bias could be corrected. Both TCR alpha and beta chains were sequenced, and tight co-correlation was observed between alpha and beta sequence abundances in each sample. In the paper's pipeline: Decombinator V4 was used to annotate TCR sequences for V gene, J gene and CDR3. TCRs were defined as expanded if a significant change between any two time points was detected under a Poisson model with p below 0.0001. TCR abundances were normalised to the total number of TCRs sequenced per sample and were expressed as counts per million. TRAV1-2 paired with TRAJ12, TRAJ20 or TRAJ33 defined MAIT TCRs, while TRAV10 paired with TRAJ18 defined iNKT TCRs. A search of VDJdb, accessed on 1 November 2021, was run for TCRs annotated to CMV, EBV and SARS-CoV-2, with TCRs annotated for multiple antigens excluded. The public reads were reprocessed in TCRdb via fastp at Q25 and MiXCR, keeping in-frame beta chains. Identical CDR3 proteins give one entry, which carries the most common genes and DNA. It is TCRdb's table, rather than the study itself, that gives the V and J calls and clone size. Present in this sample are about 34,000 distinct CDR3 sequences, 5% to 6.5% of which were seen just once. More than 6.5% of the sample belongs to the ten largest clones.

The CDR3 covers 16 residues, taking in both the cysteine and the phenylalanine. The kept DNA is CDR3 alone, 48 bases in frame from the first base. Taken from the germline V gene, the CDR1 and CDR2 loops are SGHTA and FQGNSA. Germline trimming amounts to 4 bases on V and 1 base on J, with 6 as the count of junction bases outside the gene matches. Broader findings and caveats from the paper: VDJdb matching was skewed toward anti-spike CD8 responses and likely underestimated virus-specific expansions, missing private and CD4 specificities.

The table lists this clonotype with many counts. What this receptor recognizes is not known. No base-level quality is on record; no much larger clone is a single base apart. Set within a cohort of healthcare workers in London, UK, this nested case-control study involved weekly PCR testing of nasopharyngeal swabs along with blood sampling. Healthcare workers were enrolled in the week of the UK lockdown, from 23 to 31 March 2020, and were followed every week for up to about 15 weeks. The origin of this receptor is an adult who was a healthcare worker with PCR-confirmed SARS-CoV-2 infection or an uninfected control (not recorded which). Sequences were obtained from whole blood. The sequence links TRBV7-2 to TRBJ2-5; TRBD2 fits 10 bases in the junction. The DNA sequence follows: TGTGCCAGCAGCTCACGGACTAGCGGTTCCCAAGAGACCCAGTACTTC. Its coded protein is CASSSRTSGSQETQYF.